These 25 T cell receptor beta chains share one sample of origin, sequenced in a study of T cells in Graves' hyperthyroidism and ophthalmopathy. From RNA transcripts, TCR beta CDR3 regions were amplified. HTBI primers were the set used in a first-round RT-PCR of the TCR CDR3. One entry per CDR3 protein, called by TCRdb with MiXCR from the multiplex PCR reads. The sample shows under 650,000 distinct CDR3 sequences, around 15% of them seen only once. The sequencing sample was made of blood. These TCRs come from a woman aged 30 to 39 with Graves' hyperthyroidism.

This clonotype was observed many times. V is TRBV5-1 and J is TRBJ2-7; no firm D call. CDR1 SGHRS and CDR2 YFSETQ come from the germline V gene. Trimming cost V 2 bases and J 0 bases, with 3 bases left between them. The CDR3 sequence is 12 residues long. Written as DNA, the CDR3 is TGCGCCAGCAGCTTACACTCCTACGAGCAGTACTTC. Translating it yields CASSLHSYEQYF.

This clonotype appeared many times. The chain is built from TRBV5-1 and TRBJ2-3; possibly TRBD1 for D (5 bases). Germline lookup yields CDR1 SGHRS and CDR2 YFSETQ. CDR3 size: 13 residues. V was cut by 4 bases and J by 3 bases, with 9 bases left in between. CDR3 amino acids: CASSPDRTDTQYF. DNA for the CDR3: TGCGCCAGCAGCCCCGACAGAACAGATACGCAGTATTTT.

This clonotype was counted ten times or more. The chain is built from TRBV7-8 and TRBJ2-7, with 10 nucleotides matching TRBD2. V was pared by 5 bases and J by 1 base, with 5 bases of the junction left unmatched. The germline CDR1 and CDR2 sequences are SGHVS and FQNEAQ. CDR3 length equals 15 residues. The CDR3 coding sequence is TGTGCCAGCAGCATATGGACTAGCGGTTCCTACGAGCAGTACTTC. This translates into CASSIWTSGSYEQYF.

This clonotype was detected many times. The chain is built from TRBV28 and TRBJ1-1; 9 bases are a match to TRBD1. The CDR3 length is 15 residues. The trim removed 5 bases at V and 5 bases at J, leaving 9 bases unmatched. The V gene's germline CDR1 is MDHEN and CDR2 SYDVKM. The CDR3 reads CASSVSTGGETEAFF. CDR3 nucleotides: TGTGCCAGCAGTGTTTCCACAGGGGGCGAGACTGAAGCTTTCTTT.

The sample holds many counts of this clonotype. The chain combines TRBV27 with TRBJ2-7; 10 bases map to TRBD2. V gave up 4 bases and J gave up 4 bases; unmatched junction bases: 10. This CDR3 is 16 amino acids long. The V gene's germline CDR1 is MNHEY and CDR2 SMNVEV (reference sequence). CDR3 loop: CASSSAWTSGWYEQYF. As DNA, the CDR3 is TGTGCCAGCAGTTCCGCCTGGACTAGCGGCTGGTACGAGCAGTACTTC.

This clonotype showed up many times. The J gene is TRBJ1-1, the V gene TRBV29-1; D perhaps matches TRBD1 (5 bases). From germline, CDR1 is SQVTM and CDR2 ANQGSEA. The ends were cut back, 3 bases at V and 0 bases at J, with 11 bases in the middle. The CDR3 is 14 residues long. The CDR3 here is CSVDRSGMNTEAFF. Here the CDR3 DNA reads TGCAGCGTTGATAGATCAGGGATGAACACTGAAGCTTTCTTT.

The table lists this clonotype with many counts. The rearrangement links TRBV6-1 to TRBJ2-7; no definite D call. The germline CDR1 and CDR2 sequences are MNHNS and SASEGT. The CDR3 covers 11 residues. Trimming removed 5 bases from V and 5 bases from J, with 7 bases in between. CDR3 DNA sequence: TGTGCCAGCAGTCGCCTAGACGAGCAGTACTTC. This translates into CASSRLDEQYF.

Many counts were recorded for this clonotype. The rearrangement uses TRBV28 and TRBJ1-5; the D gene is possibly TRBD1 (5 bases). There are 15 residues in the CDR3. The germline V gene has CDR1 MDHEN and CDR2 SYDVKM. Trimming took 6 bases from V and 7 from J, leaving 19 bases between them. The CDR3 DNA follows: TGTGCCAGCAGGGGGACCCGGGGACGGGGACAGCCCCAGCATTTT. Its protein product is CASRGTRGRGQPQHF.

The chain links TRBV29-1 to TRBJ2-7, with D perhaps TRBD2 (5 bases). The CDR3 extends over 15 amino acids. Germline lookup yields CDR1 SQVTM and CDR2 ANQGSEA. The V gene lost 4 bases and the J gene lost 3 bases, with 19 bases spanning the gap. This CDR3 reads CSVGFFYGIYYEQYF. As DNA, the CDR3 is TGCAGCGTTGGATTTTTTTACGGGATCTACTACGAGCAGTACTTC.

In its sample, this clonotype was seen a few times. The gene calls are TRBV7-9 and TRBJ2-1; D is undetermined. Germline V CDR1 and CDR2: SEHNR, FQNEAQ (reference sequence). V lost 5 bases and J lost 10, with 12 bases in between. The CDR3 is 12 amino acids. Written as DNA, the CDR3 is TGTGCCAGCAGCCCCGGGTACAGCGAGCAGTTCTTC. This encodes CASSPGYSEQFF. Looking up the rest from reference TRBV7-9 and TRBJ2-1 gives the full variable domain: DTGVSQNPRHKITKRGQNVTFRCDPISEHNRLYWYRQTLGQGPEFLTYFQNEAQLEKSRLLSDRFSAERPKGSFSTLEIQRTEQGDSAMYLCASSPGYSEQFFGPGTRLTVL.

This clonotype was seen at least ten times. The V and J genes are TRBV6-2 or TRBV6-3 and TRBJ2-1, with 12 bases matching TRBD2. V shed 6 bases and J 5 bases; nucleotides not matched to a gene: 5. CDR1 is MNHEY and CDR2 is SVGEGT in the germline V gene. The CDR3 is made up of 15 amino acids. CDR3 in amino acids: CASSRGLAGHNEQFF. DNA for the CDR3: TGTGCCAGCAGCAGAGGACTAGCGGGACACAATGAGCAGTTCTTC.

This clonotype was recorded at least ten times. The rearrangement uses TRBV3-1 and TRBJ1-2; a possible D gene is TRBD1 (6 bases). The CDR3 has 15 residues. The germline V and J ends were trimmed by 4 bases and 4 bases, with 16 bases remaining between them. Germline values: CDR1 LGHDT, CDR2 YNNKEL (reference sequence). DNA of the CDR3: TGTGCCAGCAGCCTTCAACAAACAGGGACCTATGGCTACACCTTC. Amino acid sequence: CASSLQQTGTYGYTF.

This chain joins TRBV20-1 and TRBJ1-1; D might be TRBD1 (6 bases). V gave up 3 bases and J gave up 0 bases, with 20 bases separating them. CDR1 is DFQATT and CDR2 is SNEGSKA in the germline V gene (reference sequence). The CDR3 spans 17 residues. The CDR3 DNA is TGCAGTGCTAGGGATATCAACAGGGTGCTCATGAACACTGAAGCTTTCTTT. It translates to CSARDINRVLMNTEAFF.

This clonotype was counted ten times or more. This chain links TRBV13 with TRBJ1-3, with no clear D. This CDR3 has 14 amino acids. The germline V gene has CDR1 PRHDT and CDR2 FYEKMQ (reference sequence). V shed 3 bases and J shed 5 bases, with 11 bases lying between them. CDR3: CASSFWAGRNTIYF. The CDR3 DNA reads TGTGCCAGCAGCTTCTGGGCCGGGAGAAACACCATATATTTT.

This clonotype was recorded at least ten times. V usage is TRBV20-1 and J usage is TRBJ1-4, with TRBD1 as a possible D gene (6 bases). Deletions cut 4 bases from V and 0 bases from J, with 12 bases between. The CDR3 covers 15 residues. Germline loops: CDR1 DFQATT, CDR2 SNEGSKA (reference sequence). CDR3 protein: CSATPGDATNEKLFF. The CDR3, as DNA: TGCAGTGCTACTCCAGGGGACGCAACTAATGAAAAACTGTTTTTT.

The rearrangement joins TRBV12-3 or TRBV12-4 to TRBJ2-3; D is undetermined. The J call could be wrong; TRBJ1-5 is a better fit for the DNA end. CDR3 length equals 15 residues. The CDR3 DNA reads TGTGCCAGCACCAGACTAGCGGTTAGCACAGATACGCAGCATTTT. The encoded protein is CASTRLAVSTDTQHF.

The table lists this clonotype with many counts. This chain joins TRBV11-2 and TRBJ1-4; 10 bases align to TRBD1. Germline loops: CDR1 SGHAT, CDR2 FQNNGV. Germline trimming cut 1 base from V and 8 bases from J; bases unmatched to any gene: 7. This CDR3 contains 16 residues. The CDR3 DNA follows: TGTGCCAGCAGCTTAGTGGGGGGACAGGGGCAAGAAAAACTGTTTTTT. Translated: CASSLVGGQGQEKLFF.

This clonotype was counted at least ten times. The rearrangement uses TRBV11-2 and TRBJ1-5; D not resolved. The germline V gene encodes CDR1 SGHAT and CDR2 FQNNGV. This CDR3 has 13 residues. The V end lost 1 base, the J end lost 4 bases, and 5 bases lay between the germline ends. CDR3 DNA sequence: TGTGCCAGCAGCTTAGTGCGAAATCAGCCCCAGCATTTT. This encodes CASSLVRNQPQHF. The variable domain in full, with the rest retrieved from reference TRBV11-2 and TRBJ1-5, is EAGVAQSPRYKIIEKRQSVAFWCNPISGHATLYWYQQILGQGPKLLIQFQNNGVVDDSQLPKDRFSAERLKGVDSTLKIQPAKLEDSAVYLCASSLVRNQPQHFGDGTRLSIL.

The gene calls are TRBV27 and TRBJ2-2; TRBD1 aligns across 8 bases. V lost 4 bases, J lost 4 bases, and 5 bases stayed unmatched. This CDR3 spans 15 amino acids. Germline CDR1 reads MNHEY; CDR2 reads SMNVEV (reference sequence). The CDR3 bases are TGTGCCAGCAGTTCCCAGGGGGCCATCACCGGGGAGCTGTTTTTT. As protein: CASSSQGAITGELFF.

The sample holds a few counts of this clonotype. The CDR3 DNA reads TGCGCCAGCAGCCAAGAGAGAGATCCGAACACTGAAGCTTTCTTT. Amino acid sequence: CASSQERDPNTEAFF. The rearrangement joins TRBV4-1 to TRBJ1-1, with D uncertain. V lost 0 bases and J lost 1, with 9 bases in between. This CDR3 has 15 amino acids. The germline V gene encodes CDR1 MGHRA and CDR2 YSYEKL.

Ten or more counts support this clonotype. The CDR3 coding sequence is TGTGCCAGCAGCCAATTTCAGCGGGAGCAGTTCTTC. Encoded protein: CASSQFQREQFF. This rearrangement joins TRBV3-1 to TRBJ2-1; possibly TRBD2 for D (5 bases). This CDR3 spans 12 amino acids. Trimming took 2 bases from V and 10 from J, leaving 9 bases between them. The germline V gene has CDR1 LGHDT and CDR2 YNNKEL (reference sequence).

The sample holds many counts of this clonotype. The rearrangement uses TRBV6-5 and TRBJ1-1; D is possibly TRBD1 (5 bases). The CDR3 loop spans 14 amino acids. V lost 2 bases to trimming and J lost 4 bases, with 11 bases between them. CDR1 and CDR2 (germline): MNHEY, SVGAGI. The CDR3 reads CASSYGGVATEAFF. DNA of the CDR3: TGTGCCAGCAGTTACGGGGGTGTAGCCACTGAAGCTTTCTTT.

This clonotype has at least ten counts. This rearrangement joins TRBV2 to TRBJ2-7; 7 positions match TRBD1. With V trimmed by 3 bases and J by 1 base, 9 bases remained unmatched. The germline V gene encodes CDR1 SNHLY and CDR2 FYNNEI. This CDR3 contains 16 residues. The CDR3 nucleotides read TGTGCCAGCAGTGAGTTGGTGACAGGGTCGTCCTACGAGCAGTACTTC. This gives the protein CASSELVTGSSYEQYF. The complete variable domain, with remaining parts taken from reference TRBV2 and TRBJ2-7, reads EPEVTQTPSHQVTQMGQEVILRCVPISNHLYFYWYRQILGQKVEFLVSFYNNEISEKSEIFDDQFSVERPDGSNFTLKIRSTKLEDSAMYFCASSELVTGSSYEQYFGPGTRLTVT.

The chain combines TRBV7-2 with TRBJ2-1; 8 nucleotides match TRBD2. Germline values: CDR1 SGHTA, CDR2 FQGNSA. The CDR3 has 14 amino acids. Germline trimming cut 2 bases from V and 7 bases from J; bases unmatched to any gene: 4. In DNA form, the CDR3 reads TGTGCCAGCAGCTTATGGACTAGCTCTAATGAGCAGTTCTTC. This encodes CASSLWTSSNEQFF.

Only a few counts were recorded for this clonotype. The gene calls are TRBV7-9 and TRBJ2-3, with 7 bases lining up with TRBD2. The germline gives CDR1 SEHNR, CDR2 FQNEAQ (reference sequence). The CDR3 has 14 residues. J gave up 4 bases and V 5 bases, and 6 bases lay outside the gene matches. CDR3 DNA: TGTGCCAGCAGCCTGACTAGCTGGGCAGATACGCAGTATTTT. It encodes CASSLTSWADTQYF. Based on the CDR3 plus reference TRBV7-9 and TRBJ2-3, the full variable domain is DTGVSQNPRHKITKRGQNVTFRCDPISEHNRLYWYRQTLGQGPEFLTYFQNEAQLEKSRLLSDRFSAERPKGSFSTLEIQRTEQGDSAMYLCASSLTSWADTQYFGPGTRLTVL.